This T cell receptor (beta chain) was retrieved from a study of CD8+CD57+ T cells in acquired aplastic anemia. Regarding the study as a whole: Between patients and controls, roughly 29 CD8+ CDR3 sequences were found in common. Patients and controls were not found to differ significantly in CD8+ Simpson's diversity.

This clonotype was seen repeatedly, ten times or more. Antigen specificity is unknown. One end of the junction does not line up with germline, which may come from a read error. TCR beta VDJ and CDR3 were profiled, and genomic DNA was the template. TCRdb recomputed calls from the reads with MiXCR, one row per CDR3 protein. The profile shows a few hundred thousand distinct CDR3 sequences, 65% to 90% of them singletons. This CDR3 spans 13 amino acids. Germline V lookup: CDR1 SNHLY, CDR2 FYNNEI. Sequencing was done on patients that had shown CD8+CD57+ cell expansion by flow cytometry. There were no patients without severe acquired aplastic anemia. Blood samples were obtained from patients who had received no prior therapy.

The origin of this receptor is a human donor with aplastic anemia. Sequencing used sorted CD4+, CD8+, or CD8+CD57+ T cells (not recorded which) from PBMCs. This chain joins TRBV2 and TRBJ2-3, with 7 bases lining up with TRBD2. CDR3: CTSGDGGTDTQYF. The CDR3 DNA reads as TGTACCAGCGGGGACGGAGGCACCGATACGCAGTATTTT.